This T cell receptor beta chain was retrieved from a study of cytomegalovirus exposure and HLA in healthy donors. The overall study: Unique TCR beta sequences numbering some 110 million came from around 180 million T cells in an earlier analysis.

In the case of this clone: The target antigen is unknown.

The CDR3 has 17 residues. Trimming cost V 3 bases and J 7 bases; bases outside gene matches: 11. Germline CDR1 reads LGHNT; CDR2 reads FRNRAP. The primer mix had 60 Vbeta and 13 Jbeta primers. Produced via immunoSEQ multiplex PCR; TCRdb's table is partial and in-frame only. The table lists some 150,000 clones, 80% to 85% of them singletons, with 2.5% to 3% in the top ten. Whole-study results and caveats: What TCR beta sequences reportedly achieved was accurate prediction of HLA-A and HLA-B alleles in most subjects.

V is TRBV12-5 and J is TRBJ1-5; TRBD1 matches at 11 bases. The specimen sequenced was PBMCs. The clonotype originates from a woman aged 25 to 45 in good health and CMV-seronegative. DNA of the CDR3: TGTGCTAGTGGTTTCCTCGCCTCCGGGACAGGGGGACAGCCCCAGCATTTT. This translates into CASGFLASGTGGQPQHF.